The rows below give T cell receptor beta chains drawn from one sample of a study of T-cell memory formation after mild COVID-19. TCRdb analysed the 5' RACE reads with MiXCR anew, one entry per CDR3 protein. Of a few hundred thousand distinct CDR3 sequences listed, 14% are singletons. Sequenced: PBMCs or a T cell subset sorted from them (not recorded which). The source of these receptors is a man between 18 and 29 years old who had mild COVID-19 (a few samples of this study predate the infection). Cell type and time point are not known. Both conserved end residues are part of each CDR3. Each record gives: CDR3 protein, CDR3 DNA, CDR3 length, V gene, D gene, J gene, clone size. The D gene is left open where the match is weak. Expanded clones get a size class; other rows say once, few or many, or leave the size out.

CASSLGGNYNSPLHF | TGTGCCAGCAGCCTAGGGGGCAATTATAATTCACCCCTCCACTTT | 15 | TRBV7-3 | TRBD1 | TRBJ1-6 | few
CASSPMFRDTEAFF | TGTGCCAGCTCACCGATGTTCAGGGACACTGAAGCTTTCTTT | 14 | TRBV18 | - | TRBJ1-1 | -
CATSEGLGYTF | TGTGCCACCAGTGAGGGGTTAGGCTACACCTTC | 11 | TRBV24-1 | - | TRBJ1-2 | few
CASSTTGGSYNEQFF | TGTGCCAGCAGCACGACTGGGGGCTCCTACAATGAGCAGTTCTTC | 15 | TRBV7-9 | - | TRBJ2-1 | -
CASSSRVSYEQYF | TGTGCCAGCAGCTCCAGGGTTTCCTACGAGCAGTACTTC | 13 | TRBV7-9 | - | TRBJ2-7 | few
CASSLVAGVVGAFF | TGTGCCAGCAGCTTAGTTGCAGGGGTTGTAGGAGCTTTCTTT | 14 | TRBV7-2 | - | TRBJ1-1 | -
CASSSHRGFDTEAFF | TGTGCCAGCAGCTCCCACCGAGGGTTCGACACTGAAGCTTTCTTT | 15 | TRBV7-6 | - | TRBJ1-1 | many
CASTKTGSDTQYF | TGTGCCAGCACCAAAACGGGGTCCGATACGCAGTATTTT | 13 | TRBV6-6 | - | TRBJ2-3 | -
CASSRGLAGTSYNEQFF | TGTGCCAGTAGTCGGGGACTAGCGGGGACCTCCTACAATGAGCAGTTCTTC | 17 | TRBV19 | TRBD2 | TRBJ2-1 | few
CASSQDPQTSGYEQYF | TGCGCCAGCAGCCAAGATCCTCAGACTAGCGGCTACGAGCAGTACTTC | 16 | TRBV4-1 | TRBD2 | TRBJ2-7 | few
CASSPSLTELWFSYTF | TGCGCCAGCAGCCCCTCTTTGACAGAACTATGGTTTAGCTACACCTTC | 16 | TRBV4-1 | - | TRBJ1-2 | -
CASSLVDRAQPQHF | TGCGCCAGCAGCTTGGTCGACAGGGCTCAGCCCCAGCATTTT | 14 | TRBV5-1 | TRBD1 | TRBJ1-5 | many
CASSRSQGTDQPQHF | TGCGCCAGCAGCCGGTCTCAGGGGACCGATCAGCCCCAGCATTTT | 15 | TRBV4-1 | - | TRBJ1-5 | few
CASSLVRVRTDTQYF | TGCGCCAGCAGCTTGGTAAGGGTACGAACAGATACGCAGTATTTT | 15 | TRBV5-1 | - | TRBJ2-3 | -
CAISEGDRVGQPQHF | TGTGCCATCAGTGAGGGCGACAGGGTTGGTCAGCCCCAGCATTTT | 15 | TRBV10-3 | TRBD1 | TRBJ1-5 | -
CSVAPQTGLQETQYF | TGCAGCGTTGCCCCGCAAACAGGACTCCAAGAGACCCAGTACTTC | 15 | TRBV29-1 | - | TRBJ2-5 | few
CASWDSYGYTF | TGTGCCAGCTGGGACAGCTATGGCTACACCTTC | 11 | TRBV6-5 | TRBD1 | TRBJ1-2 | -
CASSPELLAGFEQYF | TGTGCCAGCAGCCCAGAGCTTCTAGCGGGGTTCGAGCAGTACTTC | 15 | TRBV7-2 | TRBD2 | TRBJ2-7 | once
CASSRLDSPSSYEQYF | TGTGCCAGCAGCCGCCTGGACAGCCCTAGCTCCTACGAGCAGTACTTC | 16 | TRBV4-2 | - | TRBJ2-7 | many
CASSQTGSIQTQYF | TGCGCCAGCAGCCAAACGGGGTCGATACAGACCCAGTACTTC | 14 | TRBV4-3 | - | TRBJ2-5 | -
CASSKEPLWGYTF | TGTGCCAGCTCAAAGGAACCTCTATGGGGCTACACCTTC | 13 | TRBV2 | - | TRBJ1-2 | -
CASSGDRTSYEQYF | TGTGCCAGCAGTGGGGACAGGACCTCCTACGAGCAGTACTTC | 14 | TRBV9 | TRBD1 | TRBJ2-7 | -
CASSYSQGDTQYF | TGTGCCAGCAGTTACTCGCAGGGAGATACGCAGTATTTT | 13 | TRBV6-5 | - | TRBJ2-3 | few
CASSFSGFQETQYF | TGTGCCAGCAGCTTTAGCGGGTTCCAAGAGACCCAGTACTTC | 14 | TRBV7-9 | TRBD2 | TRBJ2-5 | -
CAISESGRFQSPLHF | TGTGCCATCAGTGAGTCTGGAAGGTTCCAGTCACCCCTCCACTTT | 15 | TRBV10-3 | - | TRBJ1-6 | -
CSVDIGGGSPLHF | TGCAGCGTTGATATAGGGGGTGGTTCACCCCTCCACTTT | 13 | TRBV29-1 | - | TRBJ1-6 | few
CASSLGTSGGAGDTQYF | TGTGCCAGCAGCTTAGGGACTAGCGGGGGGGCAGGAGATACGCAGTATTTT | 17 | TRBV7-7 | TRBD2 | TRBJ2-3 | -
CASRPSPLVNEQFF | TGTGCCAGCAGACCGAGCCCACTAGTCAATGAGCAGTTCTTC | 14 | TRBV12-3/TRBV12-4 | - | TRBJ2-1 | -
CASSVARENTGELFF | TGTGCCAGCAGCGTAGCCAGGGAGAACACCGGGGAGCTGTTTTTT | 15 | TRBV9 | - | TRBJ2-2 | few
CASSLAPGPSGNTIYF | TGCGCCAGCAGCTTGGCGCCGGGACCATCTGGAAACACCATATATTTT | 16 | TRBV5-1 | - | TRBJ1-3 | -
CASSLGGRANTGELFF | TGCGCCAGCAGCTTGGGAGGCAGGGCCAACACCGGGGAGCTGTTTTTT | 16 | TRBV5-1 | - | TRBJ2-2 | -
CASSARRDGEKLFF | TGTGCCAGCAGCGCCCGGCGGGACGGAGAAAAACTGTTTTTT | 14 | TRBV7-2 | - | TRBJ1-4 | -
CASSQPWGGYQETQYF | TGCGCCAGCAGCCAGCCGTGGGGGGGGTACCAAGAGACCCAGTACTTC | 16 | TRBV4-1 | TRBD2 | TRBJ2-5 | few
CASSQPPGSGANVLTF | TGCGCCAGCAGCCAGCCTCCGGGCTCTGGGGCCAACGTCCTGACTTTC | 16 | TRBV4-3 | - | TRBJ2-6 | -
CASSPRRTGGPEQYF | TGCGCCAGCAGCCCCCGACGGACAGGGGGCCCGGAGCAGTACTTC | 15 | TRBV4-1 | TRBD1 | TRBJ2-7 | many
CASSLPDSSGANVLTF | TGCGCCAGCAGCTTACCGGACAGCTCTGGGGCCAACGTCCTGACTTTC | 16 | TRBV5-1 | - | TRBJ2-6 | -
CSARDDREASPLHF | TGCAGTGCTAGAGATGACAGGGAGGCTTCACCCCTCCACTTT | 14 | TRBV20-1 | TRBD1 | TRBJ1-6 | many
CASSETSGYTGELFF | TGTGCCAGCAGTGAGACTAGCGGGTACACCGGGGAGCTGTTTTTT | 15 | TRBV2 | TRBD2 | TRBJ2-2 | -
CSARGLETQYF | TGCAGTGCTAGAGGTCTAGAGACCCAGTACTTC | 11 | TRBV20-1 | - | TRBJ2-5 | -
CASSSSRQDRIRTQFF | TGTGCCAGCAGCTCGTCTCGGCAGGACCGGATCAGGACGCAGTTCTTC | 16 | TRBV12-3/TRBV12-4 | - | TRBJ2-1 | many
CSGSTSGGVTGELFF | TGCAGCGGATCGACTAGCGGGGGAGTGACCGGGGAGCTGTTTTTT | 15 | TRBV29-1 | TRBD2 | TRBJ2-2 | few